A selection of T cell receptor beta chains follows, all from one sample in a study of T cell clonotyping in hematopoietic cell transplantation. The repertoire was sequenced with immunoSEQ multiplex PCR; TCRdb's copy has only in-frame clones and lacks some. The table records roughly 9,000 clones, more than 85% of them present only once. The sample was PBMCs, taken 100 days after allogeneic stem cell transplant. The receptors were sampled from a male patient between 45 and 60 years old who had an allogeneic stem cell transplant from a related donor, so T cells may come from the graft donor. Some clones in this sample may be carry-over from other donors' samples. Each CDR3 is given with its conserved first and last residue. Fields, in order: V gene, D gene, J gene, clone size, CDR3 DNA, CDR3 protein. A D gene is named only where the DNA matches it firmly. Clone size is not always given. Where it is, it says once, few, many or a class for expanded clones.

v_gene: TRBV5-1
d_gene: .
j_gene: TRBJ1-2
abundance: once
CDR3nt: TGCGCCAGCAGCTTGGCCTCCGGGGCGGGGAACTATGGCTACACCTTC
CDR3aa: CASSLASGAGNYGYTF

v_gene: TRBV7-2
d_gene: .
j_gene: TRBJ1-2
abundance: .
CDR3nt: TGTGCCAGCACCCGACAGGAAGCTGATGGCTACACCTTC
CDR3aa: CASTRQEADGYTF

v_gene: TRBV11-2
d_gene: .
j_gene: TRBJ2-2
abundance: .
CDR3nt: TGTGCCAGCAGCTCGGTCGCAGGGGACACCGGGGAGCTGTTTTTT
CDR3aa: CASSSVAGDTGELFF

v_gene: TRBV25-1
d_gene: TRBD1
j_gene: TRBJ2-7
abundance: .
CDR3nt: TGTGCCAGCAGTGAATTAGGGACAGGGCCCCACGAGCAGTACTTC
CDR3aa: CASSELGTGPHEQYF

v_gene: TRBV5-1
d_gene: TRBD1
j_gene: TRBJ2-5
abundance: .
CDR3nt: TGCGCCAGCAGCTTGGGACAGGGACCTCAAGAGACCCAGTACTTC
CDR3aa: CASSLGQGPQETQYF

v_gene: TRBV10-3
d_gene: TRBD2
j_gene: TRBJ2-1
abundance: .
CDR3nt: TGTGCCACGGGACTAGCGGGGGGCAATGAGCAGTTCTTC
CDR3aa: CATGLAGGNEQFF

v_gene: TRBV5-4
d_gene: .
j_gene: TRBJ2-1
abundance: once
CDR3nt: TGTGCCAGCAGCTTGGTGGCGAACAATGAGCAGTTCTTC
CDR3aa: CASSLVANNEQFF

v_gene: TRBV5-6
d_gene: .
j_gene: TRBJ2-7
abundance: .
CDR3nt: TGTGCCAGCAGCTCGGACGGTTCCCCCTACGAGCAGTACTTC
CDR3aa: CASSSDGSPYEQYF

v_gene: TRBV11-2
d_gene: .
j_gene: TRBJ2-3
abundance: .
CDR3nt: TGTGCCAGCAGCTTAGTAGGCAGGGTGAGAGATACGCAGTATTTT
CDR3aa: CASSLVGRVRDTQYF

v_gene: TRBV5-4
d_gene: .
j_gene: TRBJ2-7
abundance: .
CDR3nt: TGTGCCAGCAGCTTGGGTGTGGGGATCGCCTACGAGCAGTACTTC
CDR3aa: CASSLGVGIAYEQYF

v_gene: TRBV7-8
d_gene: .
j_gene: TRBJ1-5
abundance: .
CDR3nt: TGTGCCAGCAGCTTAGTTGGGTTTCCTCAGCCCCAGCATTTT
CDR3aa: CASSLVGFPQPQHF

v_gene: TRBV28
d_gene: .
j_gene: TRBJ1-3
abundance: .
CDR3nt: TGTGCCAGCAGCCTCGGACAGAGGAGCTCTGGAAACACCATATATTTT
CDR3aa: CASSLGQRSSGNTIYF

v_gene: TRBV14
d_gene: TRBD2
j_gene: TRBJ2-1
abundance: .
CDR3nt: TGTGCCAGCAGCCAAGAGGGGACTAGCGGCTACAATGAGCAGTTCTTC
CDR3aa: CASSQEGTSGYNEQFF

v_gene: TRBV28
d_gene: .
j_gene: TRBJ2-2
abundance: .
CDR3nt: TGTGCCAGCAGTTTTATGGGGTCCGCCGGGGAGCTGTTTTTT
CDR3aa: CASSFMGSAGELFF

v_gene: TRBV5-1
d_gene: .
j_gene: TRBJ2-2
abundance: .
CDR3nt: TGCGCCAGCAGCCCCTTAAGGGATGACGGGGAGCTGTTTTTT
CDR3aa: CASSPLRDDGELFF

v_gene: TRBV14
d_gene: .
j_gene: TRBJ2-2
abundance: .
CDR3nt: TGTGCCAGCAGCCAAGGATCCGGGGGCACCGGGGAGCTGTTTTTT
CDR3aa: CASSQGSGGTGELFF

v_gene: TRBV2
d_gene: .
j_gene: TRBJ1-5
abundance: once
CDR3nt: TGTGCCAGCATGTTGGAGGGAGGTCAGCCCCAGCATTTT
CDR3aa: CASMLEGGQPQHF

v_gene: TRBV11-2
d_gene: .
j_gene: TRBJ2-1
abundance: .
CDR3nt: TGTGCCAGCAGCAATTCCAATGAGCAGTTCTTC
CDR3aa: CASSNSNEQFF

v_gene: TRBV28
d_gene: .
j_gene: TRBJ2-7
abundance: .
CDR3nt: TGTGCCAGCAGTTTGAAACAATCATTTCTCTACGAGCAGTACTTC
CDR3aa: CASSLKQSFLYEQYF

v_gene: TRBV7-9
d_gene: .
j_gene: TRBJ2-7
abundance: .
CDR3nt: TGTGCCAGCAGCTTAGGGCAGCGGGAGCAGTACTTC
CDR3aa: CASSLGQREQYF

v_gene: TRBV18
d_gene: TRBD2
j_gene: TRBJ2-5
abundance: .
CDR3nt: TGTGCCAGCTCACCAAACTCCCCTAGCGGGAGGGCCCAGGAGACCCAGTACTTC
CDR3aa: CASSPNSPSGRAQETQYF

v_gene: TRBV5-1
d_gene: .
j_gene: TRBJ2-1
abundance: .
CDR3nt: TGCGCCAGCAGCTTTACTCAGGGAAGTGAGCAGTTCTTC
CDR3aa: CASSFTQGSEQFF

v_gene: TRBV6-6
d_gene: TRBD2
j_gene: TRBJ2-7
abundance: .
CDR3nt: TGTGCCAGCAGTTACCGCGGGACTACTTACGAGCAGTACTTC
CDR3aa: CASSYRGTTYEQYF

v_gene: TRBV5-5
d_gene: TRBD1
j_gene: TRBJ2-7
abundance: .
CDR3nt: TGTGCCAGCAGCTTCAGGGTCCAGGGGGTTCCCTACGAGCAGTACTTC
CDR3aa: CASSFRVQGVPYEQYF

v_gene: TRBV19
d_gene: .
j_gene: TRBJ1-2
abundance: once
CDR3nt: TGTGCCAGTAGTATGTCAATAGGGAACTATGGCTACACCTTC
CDR3aa: CASSMSIGNYGYTF

v_gene: TRBV2
d_gene: .
j_gene: TRBJ2-6
abundance: .
CDR3nt: TGTGCCAGCAGTTCTAAGGCTCCGATACAAAGTCGGGCCAACGTCCTGACTTTC
CDR3aa: CASSSKAPIQSRANVLTF

v_gene: TRBV15
d_gene: .
j_gene: TRBJ1-2
abundance: .
CDR3nt: TGTGCCACCAGCAGCAGCAACTATGGCTACACCTTC
CDR3aa: CATSSSNYGYTF

v_gene: TRBV19
d_gene: .
j_gene: TRBJ1-1
abundance: once
CDR3nt: TGTGCCAGTAGTATTGGTCGGTCCGGTGAAGCTTTCTTT
CDR3aa: CASSIGRSGEAFF

v_gene: TRBV5-8
d_gene: TRBD2
j_gene: TRBJ2-1
abundance: .
CDR3nt: TGTGCCAGCAGCTCGGGACTAGCGGTCCTAAACTACAATGAGCAGTTCTTC
CDR3aa: CASSSGLAVLNYNEQFF

v_gene: TRBV19
d_gene: TRBD1
j_gene: TRBJ2-7
abundance: .
CDR3nt: TGTGCCAGTAGTATGACAGGGATAAACGAGCAGTACTTC
CDR3aa: CASSMTGINEQYF

v_gene: TRBV25-1
d_gene: TRBD1
j_gene: TRBJ2-1
abundance: .
CDR3nt: TGTGCCAGCAGTGAGACCGGACAGGGGTATGAGCAGTTCTTC
CDR3aa: CASSETGQGYEQFF

v_gene: TRBV11-1
d_gene: .
j_gene: TRBJ1-5
abundance: .
CDR3nt: TGTGCCAGCAGCTTAGATTTCGGTCAGCCCCAGCATTTT
CDR3aa: CASSLDFGQPQHF

v_gene: TRBV4-2
d_gene: .
j_gene: TRBJ1-2
abundance: .
CDR3nt: TGTGCCAGCAGCCAAGACGTGAGTGACTATGGCTACACCTTC
CDR3aa: CASSQDVSDYGYTF

v_gene: TRBV19
d_gene: .
j_gene: TRBJ2-3
abundance: .
CDR3nt: TGTGCCAGTAGTATATCCGGCTCTAGCACAGATACGCAGTATTTT
CDR3aa: CASSISGSSTDTQYF

v_gene: TRBV7-9
d_gene: .
j_gene: TRBJ1-5
abundance: .
CDR3nt: TGTGCCAGCAGCTTTATGGACCAGCCCCAGCATTTT
CDR3aa: CASSFMDQPQHF